This entry features one T cell receptor (beta chain) sequence. V was trimmed by 0 bases and J by 5 bases, leaving 19 bases between them. Germline V gene sequence: CDR1 GTSNPN, CDR2 SVGIG (reference sequence). The CDR3 contains 16 residues. Repertoires were generated with immunoSEQ multiplex PCR, while TCRdb's copy carries only in-frame clones and drops some. The sample records 100,000 or so clones, over 75% being singletons. The data were obtained in a study of T cell responses to AZD1222 COVID-19 vaccine. Study summary: It was second doses at about 4 or about 12 weeks that were pooled.

The V and J genes are TRBV30 and TRBJ2-5; D remains ambiguous. This clonotype was sampled from an adult in good health. This specimen was peripheral blood, taken on day 0 of AZD1222 vaccination. The chain's CDR3 is CAWSVSGTGLQETQYF. DNA of the CDR3: TGTGCCTGGAGTGTATCGGGTACCGGGTTGCAGGAGACCCAGTACTTC.